The rows below give T cell receptor beta chains drawn from one sample of a study of naive and memory T cell subsets. TCRdb re-called the UMI-ligation and nested PCR reads through MiXCR, storing one row per CDR3 protein. Found here are roughly 97,000 distinct CDR3 sequences, approximately 15% of them singletons; the top ten hold around 3%. The sequenced sample consisted of naive CD8+ T cells from blood. The receptors here all came from a human donor in good health. The CDR3 runs from the conserved cysteine through the conserved F or W. A D gene is named only where the DNA matches it firmly. Some rows mark clone size as missing; the rest say once, few, many or name a class of expanded clone.

v_call: TRBV20-1
clone_size: many
d_call: NA
j_call: TRBJ1-1
cdr3_aa: CSAARGDTEAFF
cdr3_nt: TGCAGTGCCGCACGAGGGGACACTGAAGCTTTCTTT

v_call: TRBV25-1
clone_size: NA
d_call: NA
j_call: TRBJ1-2
cdr3_aa: CASSEYNGYGYTF
cdr3_nt: TGTGCCAGCAGTGAGTATAACGGCTATGGCTACACCTTC

v_call: TRBV7-9
clone_size: NA
d_call: NA
j_call: TRBJ2-3
cdr3_aa: CASSLIGTSTDTQYF
cdr3_nt: TGTGCCAGCAGCTTAATCGGTACAAGCACAGATACGCAGTATTTT

v_call: TRBV10-3
clone_size: few
d_call: NA
j_call: TRBJ2-7
cdr3_aa: CAISEGRHSYEQYF
cdr3_nt: TGTGCCATCAGTGAGGGACGGCACTCCTACGAGCAGTACTTC

v_call: TRBV6-6
clone_size: NA
d_call: TRBD1
j_call: TRBJ2-1
cdr3_aa: CASSYTETGVGEQFF
cdr3_nt: TGTGCCAGCAGTTACACCGAAACAGGGGTTGGTGAGCAGTTCTTC

v_call: TRBV4-3
clone_size: NA
d_call: TRBD2
j_call: TRBJ2-1
cdr3_aa: CASSQEGLADYNEQFF
cdr3_nt: TGCGCCAGCAGCCAAGAAGGACTAGCGGACTACAATGAGCAGTTCTTC

v_call: TRBV29-1
clone_size: few
d_call: TRBD1
j_call: TRBJ1-1
cdr3_aa: CSGSDRVAEAFF
cdr3_nt: TGCAGCGGCTCGGACAGGGTCGCTGAAGCTTTCTTT

v_call: TRBV7-9
clone_size: many
d_call: NA
j_call: TRBJ2-3
cdr3_aa: CASSTGDRPGEQYF
cdr3_nt: TGTGCCAGCAGCACTGGGGACCGGCCGGGGGAGCAGTATTTT

v_call: TRBV2
clone_size: NA
d_call: NA
j_call: TRBJ1-2
cdr3_aa: CASFTYGQYGYTF
cdr3_nt: TGTGCCAGCTTCACCTATGGACAGTATGGCTACACCTTC

v_call: TRBV7-9
clone_size: few
d_call: NA
j_call: TRBJ2-3
cdr3_aa: CASSAVRGRGYGDTQYF
cdr3_nt: TGTGCCAGCAGCGCCGTTAGGGGTCGAGGGTATGGAGATACGCAGTATTTT

v_call: TRBV12-3/TRBV12-4
clone_size: many
d_call: TRBD2
j_call: TRBJ2-7
cdr3_aa: CASSLVSGSVNEQYF
cdr3_nt: TGTGCCAGCAGCTTAGTTAGCGGGAGTGTCAACGAGCAGTACTTC

v_call: TRBV10-3
clone_size: few
d_call: NA
j_call: TRBJ2-1
cdr3_aa: CAISERSQGTPNEQFF
cdr3_nt: TGTGCCATCAGCGAACGGTCCCAGGGGACCCCTAATGAGCAGTTCTTC

v_call: TRBV11-2
clone_size: many
d_call: TRBD2
j_call: TRBJ2-1
cdr3_aa: CASSSGEGTRGEQFF
cdr3_nt: TGTGCCAGCAGCAGCGGGGAGGGGACTAGGGGTGAGCAGTTCTTC

v_call: TRBV27
clone_size: few
d_call: NA
j_call: TRBJ2-1
cdr3_aa: CASSFRGSSYNEQFF
cdr3_nt: TGTGCCAGCAGTTTTCGAGGGAGCTCCTACAATGAGCAGTTCTTC

v_call: TRBV3-1
clone_size: many
d_call: NA
j_call: TRBJ1-2
cdr3_aa: CASSQDQRVGYGYTF
cdr3_nt: TGTGCCAGCAGCCAAGATCAGAGGGTGGGCTATGGCTACACCTTC

v_call: TRBV5-6
clone_size: many
d_call: NA
j_call: TRBJ1-5
cdr3_aa: CASSWAGDYSNQPQHF
cdr3_nt: TGTGCCAGCAGCTGGGCAGGCGACTATAGCAATCAGCCCCAGCATTTT

v_call: TRBV7-8
clone_size: many
d_call: NA
j_call: TRBJ2-6
cdr3_aa: CASSLVSGANVLTF
cdr3_nt: TGTGCCAGCAGCTTAGTCTCTGGGGCCAACGTCCTGACTTTC

v_call: TRBV12-3/TRBV12-4
clone_size: many
d_call: NA
j_call: TRBJ2-1
cdr3_aa: CASSLVDNEQFF
cdr3_nt: TGTGCCAGCAGTTTGGTAGACAATGAGCAGTTCTTC

v_call: TRBV7-2
clone_size: few
d_call: NA
j_call: TRBJ2-1
cdr3_aa: CASSSRQYNEQFF
cdr3_nt: TGTGCCAGCAGCTCAAGACAATACAATGAGCAGTTCTTC

v_call: TRBV4-3
clone_size: few
d_call: TRBD1
j_call: TRBJ1-5
cdr3_aa: CASSQERQGEIGHQPQHF
cdr3_nt: TGCGCCAGCAGCCAAGAGAGGCAGGGGGAAATCGGGCATCAGCCCCAGCATTTT

v_call: TRBV7-3
clone_size: many
d_call: NA
j_call: TRBJ2-2
cdr3_aa: CASTDTLTRPGELFF
cdr3_nt: TGTGCCAGCACCGACACACTGACGCGTCCCGGGGAGCTGTTTTTT

v_call: TRBV6-5
clone_size: many
d_call: NA
j_call: TRBJ2-3
cdr3_aa: CASSDPTDRPSRGTQYF
cdr3_nt: TGTGCCAGCTCGGACCCAACTGACAGGCCCTCCAGGGGTACGCAGTATTTT

v_call: TRBV9
clone_size: NA
d_call: TRBD2
j_call: TRBJ2-7
cdr3_aa: CASSPGGGARTYEQYF
cdr3_nt: TGTGCCAGCAGCCCCGGGGGGGGGGCTAGGACCTACGAGCAGTACTTC

v_call: TRBV19
clone_size: few
d_call: NA
j_call: TRBJ2-1
cdr3_aa: CAVLSESYNEQFF
cdr3_nt: TGTGCTGTCCTTAGCGAGTCTTACAATGAGCAGTTCTTC

v_call: TRBV12-3/TRBV12-4
clone_size: few
d_call: NA
j_call: TRBJ2-7
cdr3_aa: CASSDTRRPYEQYF
cdr3_nt: TGTGCCAGCTCCGATACGCGCCGTCCTTACGAGCAGTACTTC